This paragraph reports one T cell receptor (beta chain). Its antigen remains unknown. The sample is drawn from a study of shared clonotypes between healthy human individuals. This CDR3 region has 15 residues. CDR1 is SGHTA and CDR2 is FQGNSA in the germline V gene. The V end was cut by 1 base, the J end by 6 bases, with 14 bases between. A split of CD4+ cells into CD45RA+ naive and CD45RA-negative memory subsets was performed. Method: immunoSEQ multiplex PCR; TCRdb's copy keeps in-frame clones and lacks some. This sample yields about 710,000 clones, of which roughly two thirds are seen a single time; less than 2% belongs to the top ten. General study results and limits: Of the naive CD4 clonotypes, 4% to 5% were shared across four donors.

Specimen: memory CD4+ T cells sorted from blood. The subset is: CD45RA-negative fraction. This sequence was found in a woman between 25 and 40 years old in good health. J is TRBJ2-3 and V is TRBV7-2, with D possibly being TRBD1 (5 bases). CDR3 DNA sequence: TGTGCCAGCAGCTTAGACCGAAGAAGGGGCGATACGCAGTATTTT. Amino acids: CASSLDRRRGDTQYF.